The 22 T cell receptor beta chains listed next were all sequenced from one sample in a study of cytomegalovirus exposure and HLA in healthy donors. With 60 Vbeta and 13 Jbeta primers, the PCR was carried out. Measured with immunoSEQ multiplex PCR; TCRdb has only the in-frame clones, and not every one. Of some 200,000 clones listed, about four fifths are singletons. Material: PBMCs. These receptors all stem from a girl between 5 and 17 years old in good health and CMV-seropositive.

The chain couples TRBV7-2 to TRBJ2-5; no firm D call. The CDR3 is 14 residues long. Germline CDR1 is SGHTA and CDR2 is FQGNSA. V lost 5 bases to trimming and J lost 0 bases, with 10 bases between them. The CDR3 loop reads CASSPQIYQETQYF. CDR3 DNA: TGTGCCAGCAGCCCCCAGATCTACCAAGAGACCCAGTACTTC.

The J gene is TRBJ2-3, the V gene TRBV6-5; TRBD2 might be the D (6 bases). CDR3 length: 15 residues. Germline lookup yields CDR1 MNHEY and CDR2 SVGAGI. Deletions cut 6 bases from V and 4 bases from J, with 17 bases between. The CDR3 region has the DNA TGTGCCAGCAGGTCCGGGGTAGCGGCATCAGATACGCAGTATTTT. Its translation is CASRSGVAASDTQYF.

Only a few counts were recorded for this clone. The chain is built from TRBV6-4 and TRBJ1-5, with a possible D match to TRBD1 (6 bases). Germline CDR1 is MRHNA and CDR2 is SNTAGT. The CDR3 sequence is 15 residues long. V was pared by 8 bases and J by 7 bases, with 21 bases between. The DNA of the CDR3 is TGTGCCAGCCGTTCGGGGACACTTGAAGAGCAGCCCCAGCATTTT. Encoded protein: CASRSGTLEEQPQHF.

V usage is TRBV27 and J usage is TRBJ2-1, with D tentatively TRBD2 (6 bases). The V end was cut by 3 bases, the J end by 5 bases, with 8 bases between. CDR1 MNHEY and CDR2 SMNVEV come from the germline V gene (reference sequence). This CDR3 contains 13 residues. Written as DNA, the CDR3 is TGTGCCAGCAGTTTTTCTAGCGACAATGAGCAGTTCTTC. Its translation: CASSFSSDNEQFF.

The chain joins TRBV15 to TRBJ1-1; D is perhaps TRBD1 (6 bases). V lost 2 bases to trimming and J lost 11 bases, with 12 bases between them. There are 12 residues in the CDR3. Germline assignment: CDR1 LNHNV and CDR2 YYDKDF (reference sequence). CDR3 DNA sequence: TGTGCCACCAGCAGACAGGGGATGAAGGCTTTCTTT. This codes for CATSRQGMKAFF.

The chain employs TRBV2 and TRBJ2-3; D is possibly TRBD2 (7 bases). Trimming cost V 6 bases and J 0 bases, with 10 bases left between them. Germline CDR1 SNHLY, CDR2 FYNNEI. There are 14 residues in the CDR3. CDR3 sequence reads: CASSGGLSTDTQYF. As DNA, the CDR3 is TGTGCCAGCAGCGGGGGGCTAAGCACAGATACGCAGTATTTT. Combining the CDR3 with reference TRBV2 and TRBJ2-3 gives the whole variable domain EPEVTQTPSHQVTQMGQEVILRCVPISNHLYFYWYRQILGQKVEFLVSFYNNEISEKSEIFDDQFSVERPDGSNFTLKIRSTKLEDSAMYFCASSGGLSTDTQYFGPGTRLTVL.

This sequence joins TRBV4-2 and TRBJ2-1; 9 nucleotides agree with TRBD1. V lost 0 bases, J lost 15 bases, and 9 bases stayed unmatched. Germline-derived CDR1 and CDR2 are LGHNA and YNFKEQ. The CDR3 extends over 14 amino acids. The CDR3 region is CASSQEIRGQGWFF. The CDR3 region has the DNA TGTGCCAGCAGCCAAGAAATTAGGGGACAGGGATGGTTCTTC.

V and J are TRBV5-1 and TRBJ2-1, with D unresolved. Germline CDR1 reads SGHRS; CDR2 reads YFSETQ. The CDR3 runs to 12 residues. V dropped 0 bases and J dropped 8 bases, with 6 bases sitting between them. The CDR3 nucleotides are TGCGCCAGCAGCTTGGCCGGTGATGAGCAGTTCTTC. It yields the protein CASSLAGDEQFF. The complete variable domain, with remaining parts taken from reference TRBV5-1 and TRBJ2-1, reads KAGVTQTPRYLIKTRGQQVTLSCSPISGHRSVSWYQQTPGQGLQFLFEYFSETQRNKGNFPGRFSGRQFSNSRSEMNVSTLELGDSALYLCASSLAGDEQFFGPGTRLTVL.

This sequence joins TRBV2 and TRBJ1-1; 8 bases map to TRBD1. V lost 10 bases, J lost 0 bases, and 4 bases stayed unmatched. Germline V CDR1 and CDR2: SNHLY, FYNNEI. This CDR3 has 13 residues. The CDR3 bases are TGTGCCACACAGGGGGAGTTGAACACTGAAGCTTTCTTT. Its protein product is CATQGELNTEAFF. The whole variable domain, remainder taken from reference TRBV2 and TRBJ1-1, is EPEVTQTPSHQVTQMGQEVILRCVPISNHLYFYWYRQILGQKVEFLVSFYNNEISEKSEIFDDQFSVERPDGSNFTLKIRSTKLEDSAMYFCATQGELNTEAFFGQGTRLTVV.

Notes on this clone: Other DNA sequences of this sample code for an identical CDR3. The CDR3 reads CSVEEGDSNYGYTF. CDR3 sequence (DNA): TGCAGCGTTGAGGAAGGGGATTCTAACTATGGCTACACCTTC. The V and J genes are TRBV29-1 and TRBJ1-2; weak D call: TRBD1 (5 bases). Between the trimmed V and J ends, which lost 3 bases and 0 bases, there was a span of 11 bases. Germline values: CDR1 SQVTM, CDR2 ANQGSEA. This CDR3 spans 14 amino acids.

This clone was seen a single time. The chain employs TRBV4-1 and TRBJ1-2; D remains ambiguous. The V and J ends lost 0 bases and 3 bases respectively, with 14 bases between them. Germline assignment: CDR1 MGHRA and CDR2 YSYEKL. This CDR3 contains 16 residues. This CDR3 is CASSQDTAGTDYGYTF. Here the CDR3 DNA reads TGCGCCAGCAGCCAAGATACTGCAGGAACAGACTATGGCTACACCTTC.

This chain connects TRBV7-9 to TRBJ2-2, with 7 nucleotides matching TRBD1. Trimming at V came to 7 bases and at J to 4 bases, leaving 3 bases not matched to a gene. The CDR3 is 13 residues long. Germline lookup yields CDR1 SEHNR and CDR2 FQNEAQ (reference sequence). This CDR3 reads CASTRQGTGELFF. The CDR3 nucleotides read TGTGCCAGCACCAGACAGGGCACCGGGGAGCTGTTTTTT.

This clone turned up a few times. The chain couples TRBV5-6 to TRBJ1-2, with D possibly being TRBD1 (5 bases). The CDR3 contains 15 residues. The V gene lost 0 bases and the J gene lost 8 bases, with 17 bases spanning the gap. Per the germline V gene, CDR1 is SGHDT and CDR2 is YYEEEE. The chain's CDR3 is CASSLVDSYREGYTF. The CDR3 DNA follows: TGTGCCAGCAGCTTGGTAGACAGCTACCGAGAGGGCTACACCTTC.

The chain joins TRBV10-3 to TRBJ1-4, with unresolved D. CDR1 is ENHRY, CDR2 SYGVKD, per germline. CDR3 length: 12 amino acids. V dropped 4 bases and J dropped 10 bases, with 10 bases sitting between them. Written as DNA, the CDR3 is TGTGCCATCAGTGCGGGGTTAGGAAAACTGTTTTTT. It specifies CAISAGLGKLFF.

The CDR3 coding sequence is TGTGCCAGCAGTTCGGGGACAGGGAGCAATCAGCCCCAGCATTTT. Its protein is CASSSGTGSNQPQHF. The V call is TRBV27, the J call TRBJ1-5; 9 nucleotides agree with TRBD1. The CDR3 loop spans 15 amino acids. Germline CDR1 is MNHEY and CDR2 is SMNVEV (reference sequence). The ends lost 4 bases at V and 1 base at J; junction bases unmatched: 2.

The V call is TRBV10-2, the J call TRBJ2-5, with a possible D match to TRBD1 (5 bases). CDR1 is WSHSY, CDR2 SAAADI, per germline. The V and J ends lost 2 bases and 7 bases respectively, with 8 bases between them. The CDR3 has 12 amino acids. Here the CDR3 reads CASSERGGTQYF. The CDR3 DNA is TGCGCCAGCAGTGAGAGGGGCGGGACCCAGTACTTC.

The chain links TRBV7-2 to TRBJ2-7; 9 bases map to TRBD2. V shed 6 bases, J shed 0 bases, and the junction held 6 bases outside the gene matches. The germline V gene encodes CDR1 SGHTA and CDR2 FQGNSA. This CDR3 spans 15 amino acids. CDR3 nucleotide sequence: TGTGCCAGCAGACGACTAGCGGACAGCTCCTACGAGCAGTACTTC. Its translation is CASRRLADSSYEQYF.

This clone was counted between two and nine times. The chain combines TRBV6-1 with TRBJ1-1, with TRBD1 matching 7 bases. The CDR3 runs 13 residues. Germline loops: CDR1 MNHNS, CDR2 SASEGT. V trimming: 4 bases; J trimming: 3 bases; junction bases outside the gene matches: 2. The DNA of the CDR3 is TGTGCCAGCAGTGCCGACAGGGACACTGAAGCTTTCTTT. Translation: CASSADRDTEAFF.

The V and J genes are TRBV4-3 and TRBJ2-2, with D possibly matching TRBD2 (6 bases). V was clipped by 1 base and J by 5 bases, with 14 bases between them. Germline-derived CDR1 and CDR2 are LGHNA and YSLEER. The CDR3 sequence is 16 residues long. CDR3 nucleotide sequence: TGCGCCAGCAGCCAAGGGCGGGAAAGTCCAACCGGGGAGCTGTTTTTT. Encoded protein: CASSQGRESPTGELFF.

This sequence joins TRBV11-2 and TRBJ1-2; 7 bases are shared with TRBD1. J was trimmed by 4 bases and V by 1 base; bases with no gene match: 6. The CDR3 contains 15 residues. The germline V gene encodes CDR1 SGHAT and CDR2 FQNNGV. The CDR3 loop is CASSLGTGGSYGYTF. CDR3 DNA sequence: TGTGCCAGCAGCTTAGGGACAGGTGGGAGCTATGGCTACACCTTC.

This clone was seen a handful of times. The gene calls are TRBV30 and TRBJ1-6; possible D gene TRBD1, 6 bases. CDR1 and CDR2 (germline): GTSNPN, SVGIG (reference sequence). V dropped 3 bases and J dropped 0 bases, with 12 bases sitting between them. This CDR3 is 16 amino acids long. CDR3 sequence (DNA): TGTGCCTGGAGCGGACAGCCGAGCTCCTATAATTCACCCCTCCACTTT. This codes for CAWSGQPSSYNSPLHF.

The rearrangement joins TRBV29-1 to TRBJ2-2, with unresolved D. This CDR3 has 12 amino acids. Trimming cost V 4 bases and J 2 bases, with 5 bases left between them. Germline lookup yields CDR1 SQVTM and CDR2 ANQGSEA. DNA for the CDR3: TGCAGCGTTGGCAGAAACACCGGGGAGCTGTTTTTT. Translated: CSVGRNTGELFF.